This T cell receptor (beta chain) was retrieved from a study of blood T cell repertoires in COVID-19. The wider study: Spain, Italy and the United States supplied samples that represented acute and convalescent COVID-19. Sources were T cells, B-cell-depleted T cells, or PBMCs; the material itself was cDNA or gDNA.

CDR1 and CDR2 (germline): SGHAT, FQNNGV. V shed 7 bases, J shed 4 bases, and the junction held 7 bases outside the gene matches. The CDR3 has 14 amino acids. The method was immunoSEQ multiplex PCR; TCRdb's version includes in-frame clones alone and lacks a portion of them. The repertoire holds over 100,000 clones, with 82% as singletons. This clone was picked up one time. Sequencing was performed on peripheral blood. The origin of this receptor is a man between 60 and 75 years old with acute or convalescent COVID-19. This rearrangement joins TRBV11-2 to TRBJ2-7; 10 positions agree with TRBD2. The CDR3 sequence: CASTKTSGQYEQYF. The CDR3 DNA reads TGTGCCAGCACCAAGACTAGCGGGCAGTACGAGCAGTACTTC.